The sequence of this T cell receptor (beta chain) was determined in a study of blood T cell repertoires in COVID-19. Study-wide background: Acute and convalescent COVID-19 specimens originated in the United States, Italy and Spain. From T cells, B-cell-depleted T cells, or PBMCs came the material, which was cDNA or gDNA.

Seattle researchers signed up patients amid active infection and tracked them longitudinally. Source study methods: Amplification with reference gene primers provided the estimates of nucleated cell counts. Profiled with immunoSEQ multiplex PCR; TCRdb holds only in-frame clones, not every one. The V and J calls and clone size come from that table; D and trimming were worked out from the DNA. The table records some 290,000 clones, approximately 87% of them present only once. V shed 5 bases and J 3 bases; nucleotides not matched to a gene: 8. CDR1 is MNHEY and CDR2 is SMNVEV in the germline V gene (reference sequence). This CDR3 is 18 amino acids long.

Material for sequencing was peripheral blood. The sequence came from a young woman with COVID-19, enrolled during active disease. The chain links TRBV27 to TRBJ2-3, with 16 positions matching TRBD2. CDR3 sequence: CASSDLGLAGGVTDTQYF. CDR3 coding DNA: TGTGCCAGCAGTGACCTGGGACTAGCGGGGGGGGTTACAGATACGCAGTATTTT.